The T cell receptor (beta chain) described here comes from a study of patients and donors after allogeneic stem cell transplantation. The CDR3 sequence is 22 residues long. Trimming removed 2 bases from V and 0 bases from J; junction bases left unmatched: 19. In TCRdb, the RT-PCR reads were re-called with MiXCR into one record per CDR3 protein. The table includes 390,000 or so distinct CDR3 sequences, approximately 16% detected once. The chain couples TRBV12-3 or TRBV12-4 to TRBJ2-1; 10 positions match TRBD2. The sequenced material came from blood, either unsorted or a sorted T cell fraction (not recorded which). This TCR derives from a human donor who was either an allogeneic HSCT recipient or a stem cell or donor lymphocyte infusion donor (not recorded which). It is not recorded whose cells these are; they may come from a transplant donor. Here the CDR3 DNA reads TGTGCCAGCAGTTTAAGGGCCCCCCAACTGACTAGCGGGCCCCACTCCTACAATGAGCAGTTCTTC. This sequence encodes CASSLRAPQLTSGPHSYNEQFF.